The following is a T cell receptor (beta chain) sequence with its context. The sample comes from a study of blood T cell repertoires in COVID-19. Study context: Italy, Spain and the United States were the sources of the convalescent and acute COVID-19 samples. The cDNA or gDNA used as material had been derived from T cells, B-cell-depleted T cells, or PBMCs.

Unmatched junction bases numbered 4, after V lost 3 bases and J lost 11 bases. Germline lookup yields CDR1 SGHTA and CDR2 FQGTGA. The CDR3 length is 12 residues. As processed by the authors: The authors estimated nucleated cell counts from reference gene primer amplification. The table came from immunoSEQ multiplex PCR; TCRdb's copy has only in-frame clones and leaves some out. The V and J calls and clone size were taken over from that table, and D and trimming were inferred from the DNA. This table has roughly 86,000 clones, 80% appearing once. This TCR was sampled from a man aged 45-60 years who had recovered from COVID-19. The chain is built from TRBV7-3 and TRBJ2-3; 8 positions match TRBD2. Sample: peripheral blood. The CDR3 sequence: CASSLESGRQYF. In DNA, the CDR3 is TGTGCCAGCAGCTTGGAAAGCGGGAGGCAGTATTTT. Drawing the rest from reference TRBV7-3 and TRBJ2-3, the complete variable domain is GAGVSQTPSNKVTEKGKYVELRCDPISGHTALYWYRQSLGQGPEFLIYFQGTGAADDSGLPNDRFFAVRPEGSVSTLKIQRTERGDSAVYLCASSLESGRQYFGPGTRLTVL.